Given below is one T cell receptor (beta chain) in context. Its antigen has not been determined. No conserved phenylalanine or tryptophan is present at the end of the CDR3, so a read error is the likely explanation. Starting from around 400 ng RNA, TCR libraries were constructed with the Immunoverse kit using molecular barcoded adaptors that cover the alpha/delta and beta/gamma chains. TCR library preparation used the same RNA that was used for transcriptome sequencing. Sequencing of the TCR libraries was done on an Illumina HiSeq 4000 with 2 x 150 cycles. The paper's data handling went like this. With MiXCR, TCR reads were aligned to human V, D, J and C references and assembled into CDR3 clonotypes, with quality filtering and error correction included. The tcR package in R was used to analyze clonotype counts and gene usage diversity. For inspection of raw mapping reads, RNA-seq reads were mapped by STAR aligner version 2.5.3a onto GRCh37 of the human genome. To test how sequencing depth affected the clonotypes detected, IR-seq fastq files were randomly downsampled with Seqtk 1.3. TCRdb trimmed public reads at Q25 via fastp, called clones via MiXCR and kept in-frame beta chains. CDR3 protein duplicates are merged, each entry listing the most common genes and DNA. These V and J calls rely on TCRdb rather than the paper's analysis. In all, the sample holds about 39,000 distinct CDR3 sequences, and around 13% of those were seen once. The ten largest clones capture 15% to 20% of the sample.

The data originate from a study of read filtering for tumor transcriptome and immune sequencing (dated by TCRdb to the early 2020s). Background on the whole study: The cohort was composed of 17 male and 14 to 15 female patients, with a mean age of approximately 66 years and an age range of roughly 40 to 85. Under revised international staging, fewer than ten patients fell into R-ISS I, 15 or so into R-ISS II and 6 or 7 into R-ISS III. After DNase treatment, whole-transcriptome libraries were prepared using the TruSeq RNA Access Library Prep Kit. TCR-region mapped reads per sample ranged from about 4.05 to 11 million with IR-seq versus only about 75 to 1,400 with RNA-seq. Using the same bone marrow samples, the study ran both targeted immune repertoire sequencing and bulk whole-transcriptome sequencing and then compared the TCR repertoires from each method. As a main aim, a read-filtering strategy for immune repertoire data was addressed, with the specific question being whether clonotypes supported by a single read should be removed. Overall results and qualifications from the work: Single-read clonotypes made up 80% to 90% of clonotypes but only 3% to 4% of total reads in IR-seq, compared with more than 65% of clonotypes and 44.6% of reads in RNA-seq. Rather than purified T cells, the sorted CD138-negative fraction was a mixed bone marrow immune population. The correlation between IR-seq and RNA-seq shared clonotype proportions rose when single-read clonotypes were removed. Compared with RNA-seq, IR-seq captured clonotypes at much higher depth and more reliably, and a smaller IR-seq throughput was enough to identify most shared clonotypes.

After removal of 5 bases from V and 1 base from J, the junction retains 10 bases not matched to a gene. The CDR3 is 18 amino acids long, termini counted. Just CDR3 DNA is preserved here, 54 bases in frame from base 1. According to the germline V gene (reference sequence), CDR1 reads SEHNR and CDR2 reads FQNEAQ. Each patient had bone marrow sampled at the time of active disease. Ficoll-Hypaque density gradient centrifugation was used to isolate bone marrow mononuclear cells. Myeloma plasma cells were removed and CD138-negative cells were obtained by negative selection following labeling with CD138 magnetic microbeads on a MACS separator. Flow cytometry with CD138 antibodies on an Attune NxT was used to check how pure the isolated cells were. TRIzol reagent was used to extract total RNA, which was then quantified with a NanoDrop spectrophotometer. Paired RNA-seq and IR-seq were performed on the CD138-negative bone marrow sample of each patient.

This receptor was obtained from a donor at least 40 years old with multiple myeloma. Rearrangement joined TRBV7-9 to TRBJ2-4; 11 of the junction bases match TRBD1. The sample consisted of a population of CD138-negative cells sorted from bone marrow. Sample cell subset or site, as interpreted from the label and publication: bone marrow mononuclear cells depleted of CD138+ plasma/myeloma cells by negative magnetic selection. At the DNA level, the sequence is TGTGCCAGCAGCCCCGGGACAGGGGGAGTTCTTGCCAAAAACATTCAGTACTAC. It translates to CASSPGTGGVLAKNIQYY.